The TCR beta chain described here comes from a study of T-cell reconstitution after alpha-beta-depleted transplantation in children. For TCRbeta, the library was prepared with unique molecular identifiers. In TCRdb, the PCR reads were re-called with MiXCR into one record per CDR3 protein. The sample carries around 200,000 distinct CDR3 sequences, more than 6.5% recorded once. This clonotype has ten or more counts. This CDR3 comprises 13 residues. Germline V gives CDR1 DFQATT, CDR2 SNEGSKA (reference sequence). Trimming shortened V by 6 bases and J by 5 bases, and 16 bases separated the two germline ends.

V and J are TRBV20-1 and TRBJ1-2, with TRBD1 as a possible D gene (6 bases). The sequencing used PBMCs from the stem cell graft donor, collected from the stem cell graft. This TCR was sampled from a human donor who donated a stem cell graft to a child with Wiskott-Aldrich syndrome. CDR3 DNA: TGCAGTGCCCGGACCGGGACACATTATGGCTACACCTTC. Translating it yields CSARTGTHYGYTF.